The clone carrying this TCR beta chain appeared many times. A single record per CDR3 protein comes from TCRdb applying MiXCR to the PCR reads. This table has some 320,000 distinct CDR3 sequences, under 25% appearing once. This record comes from a study of molecular identifiers for immune sequencing clone quantification. At the level of the study: Sequencing covered four of five parts into which replicate RNA from around 20,000 or 100,000 naive CD8 cells was split.

Between about 19,000 and 1,000,000 sorted cells, with 10%, 30% or 50% RNA, yielded naive CD8 libraries. Germline-derived CDR1 and CDR2 are MNHEY and SVGAGI. The germline V and J ends were trimmed by 2 bases and 0 bases, with 15 bases remaining between them. CDR3 length equals 17 residues. This rearrangement joins TRBV6-5 to TRBJ2-3; D could derive from TRBD1 or TRBD2 (5 bases each). The specimen was naive CD8+ T cells from blood, with Jurkat cell RNA spiked in. Subset reported: FACS-sorted CD8+CD4-CCR7+CD45RA+ naive T cells. The sequence was collected from a human donor in good health. Some libraries in this study had Jurkat cell RNA spiked in. The CDR3 coding sequence is TGTGCCAGCAGTTACGGTGCACCGGGACCCAGCACAGATACGCAGTATTTT. This translates into CASSYGAPGPSTDTQYF.